This TCR beta chain was found in a study of T-cell memory formation after mild COVID-19. In TCRdb, the 5' RACE reads were re-called with MiXCR into one record per CDR3 protein. This table holds around 150,000 distinct CDR3 sequences, 11% found once. Looked up from germline, CDR1 is SGHTA and CDR2 is FQGNSA. Trimming stripped 4 bases from V and 7 bases from J, with 10 bases between. The CDR3 is 12 residues long. The rearrangement uses TRBV7-2 and TRBJ1-1; perhaps TRBD1 as D (5 bases). The sequenced sample consisted of PBMCs or a T cell subset sorted from them (not recorded which). This clonotype originated in a man younger than 35 who had mild COVID-19 (a few samples of this study predate the infection). Cell type and time point are not known. This chain's CDR3 is CASSWGDLEAFF. DNA for the CDR3: TGTGCCAGCAGCTGGGGGGATCTTGAAGCTTTCTTT.